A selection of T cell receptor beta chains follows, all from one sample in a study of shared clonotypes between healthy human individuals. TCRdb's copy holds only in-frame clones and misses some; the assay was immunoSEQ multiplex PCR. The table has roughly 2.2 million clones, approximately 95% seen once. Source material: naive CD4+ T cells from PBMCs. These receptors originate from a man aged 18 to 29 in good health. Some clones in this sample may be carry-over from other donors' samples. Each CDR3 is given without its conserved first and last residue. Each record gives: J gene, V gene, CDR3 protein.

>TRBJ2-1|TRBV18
ASSLSGGGNEQF
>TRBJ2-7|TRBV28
ASSLTGSGPN
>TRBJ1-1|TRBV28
ASTRNTEAF
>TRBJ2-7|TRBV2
ASSARQGYEQY
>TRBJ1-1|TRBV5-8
ASSLRGNLPTEAF
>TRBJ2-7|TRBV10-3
AISGQHTSYEQY
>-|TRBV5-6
ASSLSWDSQNEQY
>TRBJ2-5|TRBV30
AWGPGQGRQETQY
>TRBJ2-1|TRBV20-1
SARGTTSAF
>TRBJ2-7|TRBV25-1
ATAVETGGYEQY
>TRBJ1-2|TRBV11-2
ASSPATLNYGYT
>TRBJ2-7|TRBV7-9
ASSWESGTGAEQY
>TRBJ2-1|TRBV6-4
ASNFNGVTSQFNEQF
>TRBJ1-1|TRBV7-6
ASSPYRRSEAF
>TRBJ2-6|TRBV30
AFEAGGLAGANVLT
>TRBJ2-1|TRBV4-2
ASSQKSGTSGRNEQF
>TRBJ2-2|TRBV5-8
ASRRGPQPTGELF
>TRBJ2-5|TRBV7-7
ASSLGGTGGSGETQY
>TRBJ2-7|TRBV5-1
ASSSRTSGYEQY
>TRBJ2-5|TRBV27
ASSLGRAGGAETQY
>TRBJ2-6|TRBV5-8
ASSFTGAGANVLT
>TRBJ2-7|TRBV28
ASSSPTGKYEQY
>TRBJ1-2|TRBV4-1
ASSPQAGVNYGYT
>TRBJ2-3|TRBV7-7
ASSPLAGFTDTQY
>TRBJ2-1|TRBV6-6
ASSYGGYNEQF
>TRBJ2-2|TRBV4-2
ASSRDAVGSGRTGELF
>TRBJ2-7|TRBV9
ASSAILAGGPEEQY
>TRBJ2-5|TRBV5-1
ASSLGQGQETQY
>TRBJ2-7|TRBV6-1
AILRGGGRAGEQY
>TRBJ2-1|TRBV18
ASSQPPGEQF